The rows below give T cell receptor beta chains drawn from one sample of a study of early T cells in non-severe SARS-CoV-2 infection. TCRdb passed the 5' RACE reads through MiXCR, listing each CDR3 protein once. The sample holds roughly 70,000 distinct CDR3 sequences, about 12% seen once. The sequencing sample was made of whole blood. All receptors come from an adult who was a healthcare worker with PCR-confirmed SARS-CoV-2 infection or an uninfected control (not recorded which). The CDR3 runs from the conserved cysteine through the conserved F or W. The D gene is left open where the match is weak. Some rows have no size entry. The others give once, few or many, or a class for an expanded clone.

d_call: NA
j_call: TRBJ2-3
v_call: TRBV28
clone_size: NA
cdr3_aa: CASSDRTDTQYF
cdr3_nt: TGTGCCAGCAGCGATAGAACAGATACGCAGTATTTT

d_call: NA
j_call: TRBJ2-4
v_call: TRBV7-2
clone_size: few
cdr3_aa: CASSPNKGANIQYF
cdr3_nt: TGTGCCAGCAGCCCCAATAAAGGGGCGAACATTCAGTACTTC

d_call: TRBD2
j_call: TRBJ2-5
v_call: TRBV20-1
clone_size: many
cdr3_aa: CSASVAGNQETQYF
cdr3_nt: TGCAGTGCTAGCGTAGCGGGAAACCAAGAGACCCAGTACTTC

d_call: NA
j_call: TRBJ2-3
v_call: TRBV28
clone_size: few
cdr3_aa: CASSLRGSSGTQYF
cdr3_nt: TGTGCCAGCAGTTTACGGGGCAGCTCGGGTACGCAGTATTTT

d_call: NA
j_call: TRBJ2-5
v_call: TRBV12-3/TRBV12-4
clone_size: NA
cdr3_aa: CASSPGLIFGSETQYF
cdr3_nt: TGTGCCAGCAGTCCCGGACTGATCTTCGGTTCAGAGACCCAGTACTTC

d_call: NA
j_call: TRBJ2-1
v_call: TRBV6-5
clone_size: NA
cdr3_aa: CASKVGGGRQGEQFF
cdr3_nt: TGTGCCAGCAAAGTAGGGGGAGGGCGACAGGGTGAGCAGTTCTTC

d_call: TRBD1
j_call: TRBJ1-1
v_call: TRBV12-3/TRBV12-4
clone_size: many
cdr3_aa: CASNNGQARNTEAFF
cdr3_nt: TGTGCCAGCAATAACGGACAGGCGAGGAACACTGAAGCTTTCTTT

d_call: NA
j_call: TRBJ2-7
v_call: TRBV5-1
clone_size: NA
cdr3_aa: CASSLRQYEQYF
cdr3_nt: TGCGCCAGCAGCCTGAGACAGTACGAGCAGTACTTC

d_call: NA
j_call: TRBJ2-3
v_call: TRBV19
clone_size: NA
cdr3_aa: CASSISSGYSTDTQYF
cdr3_nt: TGTGCCAGTAGTATTTCCAGCGGGTATTCCACAGATACGCAGTATTTT

d_call: NA
j_call: TRBJ1-6
v_call: TRBV25-1
clone_size: NA
cdr3_aa: CASSEGGARGNSPLHF
cdr3_nt: TGTGCCAGCAGTGAGGGAGGGGCCCGGGGTAATTCACCCCTCCACTTT

d_call: NA
j_call: TRBJ2-7
v_call: TRBV2
clone_size: many
cdr3_aa: CASSAQGITPEQYF
cdr3_nt: TGTGCCAGCAGTGCCCAGGGGATAACCCCCGAGCAGTACTTC

d_call: NA
j_call: TRBJ2-5
v_call: TRBV27
clone_size: medium-sized
cdr3_aa: CASSLGGQQETQYF
cdr3_nt: TGTGCCAGCAGTTTAGGAGGGCAGCAAGAGACCCAGTACTTC

d_call: NA
j_call: TRBJ2-5
v_call: TRBV4-1
clone_size: NA
cdr3_aa: CASSQVGSQETQYF
cdr3_nt: TGCGCCAGCAGCCAAGTCGGCAGCCAAGAGACCCAGTACTTC

d_call: TRBD1
j_call: TRBJ2-7
v_call: TRBV12-3/TRBV12-4
clone_size: NA
cdr3_aa: CASSRDSPGQYF
cdr3_nt: TGTGCCAGCAGTAGGGACAGTCCAGGGCAGTACTTC

d_call: TRBD1
j_call: TRBJ2-6
v_call: TRBV5-1
clone_size: few
cdr3_aa: CASSEDGTGYSGANVLTF
cdr3_nt: TGCGCCAGCAGCGAGGATGGGACAGGGTACTCTGGGGCCAACGTCCTGACTTTC

d_call: TRBD1
j_call: TRBJ2-7
v_call: TRBV29-1
clone_size: many
cdr3_aa: CSASGTGWNEQYF
cdr3_nt: TGCAGCGCCTCCGGGACAGGGTGGAACGAGCAGTACTTC

d_call: NA
j_call: TRBJ2-3
v_call: TRBV12-3/TRBV12-4
clone_size: NA
cdr3_aa: CASSAGTDTQYF
cdr3_nt: TGTGCCAGCAGTGCAGGCACAGATACGCAGTATTTT

d_call: TRBD1
j_call: TRBJ1-2
v_call: TRBV25-1
clone_size: few
cdr3_aa: CASSESGDRNGYTF
cdr3_nt: TGTGCCAGCAGTGAATCAGGGGACAGAAATGGCTACACCTTC

d_call: NA
j_call: TRBJ2-7
v_call: TRBV5-4
clone_size: NA
cdr3_aa: CASSPGWNEQYF
cdr3_nt: TGTGCCAGCAGCCCAGGTTGGAACGAGCAGTACTTC

d_call: NA
j_call: TRBJ2-7
v_call: TRBV20-1
clone_size: few
cdr3_aa: CSYLLVSSSYEQYF
cdr3_nt: TGCAGTTACCTTCTCGTCTCGTCCTCCTACGAGCAGTACTTC

d_call: TRBD2
j_call: TRBJ2-1
v_call: TRBV27
clone_size: NA
cdr3_aa: CASAGGRTSGRGEQFF
cdr3_nt: TGTGCCAGCGCAGGGGGAAGGACTAGCGGGAGAGGGGAGCAGTTCTTC

d_call: TRBD1
j_call: TRBJ2-3
v_call: TRBV24-1
clone_size: many
cdr3_aa: CATSMGQASTDTQYF
cdr3_nt: TGTGCCACCAGTATGGGACAGGCTAGCACAGATACGCAGTATTTT

d_call: TRBD2
j_call: TRBJ2-1
v_call: TRBV6-2/TRBV6-3
clone_size: NA
cdr3_aa: CASSLAGVNNEQFF
cdr3_nt: TGTGCCAGCAGTTTAGCGGGAGTAAACAATGAGCAGTTCTTC

d_call: NA
j_call: TRBJ1-1
v_call: TRBV29-1
clone_size: few
cdr3_aa: CSVTSRRREAFF
cdr3_nt: TGCAGCGTAACCTCCCGGAGACGAGAAGCTTTCTTT

d_call: NA
j_call: TRBJ2-7
v_call: TRBV20-1
clone_size: few
cdr3_aa: CSANVNRRYYEQYF
cdr3_nt: TGCAGTGCCAACGTTAACAGGCGGTACTACGAGCAGTACTTC

d_call: TRBD2
j_call: TRBJ2-7
v_call: TRBV6-5
clone_size: NA
cdr3_aa: CASSDPSGRSYEQYF
cdr3_nt: TGTGCCAGCAGCGATCCAAGCGGGAGGAGCTACGAGCAGTACTTC

d_call: NA
j_call: TRBJ2-3
v_call: TRBV29-1
clone_size: once
cdr3_aa: CSVEVSGGETDTQYF
cdr3_nt: TGCAGCGTAGAAGTCTCCGGGGGCGAGACAGATACGCAGTATTTT

d_call: TRBD1
j_call: TRBJ2-7
v_call: TRBV7-2
clone_size: NA
cdr3_aa: CASSLSTGGYEQYF
cdr3_nt: TGTGCCAGCAGCTTAAGTACAGGGGGCTACGAGCAGTACTTC

d_call: NA
j_call: TRBJ2-5
v_call: TRBV3-1
clone_size: NA
cdr3_aa: CASSQEGSTRETQYF
cdr3_nt: TGTGCCAGCAGCCAAGAAGGGAGCACGAGGGAGACCCAGTACTTC

d_call: NA
j_call: TRBJ1-1
v_call: TRBV6-6
clone_size: few
cdr3_aa: CASRDTGTVGEAFF
cdr3_nt: TGTGCCAGCAGAGATACAGGGACGGTAGGTGAAGCTTTCTTT

d_call: NA
j_call: TRBJ1-1
v_call: TRBV29-1
clone_size: few
cdr3_aa: CSVVTGFAEAFF
cdr3_nt: TGCAGCGTTGTTACCGGGTTCGCTGAAGCTTTCTTT

d_call: NA
j_call: TRBJ1-1
v_call: TRBV7-8
clone_size: NA
cdr3_aa: CASSSYRQWNTEAFF
cdr3_nt: TGTGCCAGCAGCTCGTACAGGCAATGGAACACTGAAGCTTTCTTT

d_call: NA
j_call: TRBJ2-5
v_call: TRBV11-2
clone_size: few
cdr3_aa: CASSSYQETQYF
cdr3_nt: TGTGCCAGCAGCTCGTACCAAGAGACCCAGTACTTC

d_call: NA
j_call: TRBJ1-1
v_call: TRBV28
clone_size: NA
cdr3_aa: CASSPQWDTEAFF
cdr3_nt: TGTGCCAGCAGTCCTCAATGGGACACTGAAGCTTTCTTT

d_call: TRBD2
j_call: TRBJ2-1
v_call: TRBV28
clone_size: NA
cdr3_aa: CASRSLAGGRQKQFF
cdr3_nt: TGTGCCAGCAGGAGTCTAGCGGGAGGGCGGCAAAAGCAGTTCTTC

d_call: TRBD1
j_call: TRBJ2-7
v_call: TRBV2
clone_size: NA
cdr3_aa: CASRTVDRVNEQYF
cdr3_nt: TGTGCCAGCAGGACGGTGGACAGGGTCAACGAGCAGTACTTC

d_call: NA
j_call: TRBJ2-7
v_call: TRBV10-2
clone_size: NA
cdr3_aa: CASSTLGYEQYF
cdr3_nt: TGCGCCAGCAGCACCCTAGGGTACGAGCAGTACTTC

d_call: TRBD1
j_call: TRBJ2-7
v_call: TRBV28
clone_size: NA
cdr3_aa: CASSSNTDRALPYEQYF
cdr3_nt: TGTGCCAGCAGTTCAAATACGGACAGGGCTCTTCCCTACGAGCAGTACTTC

d_call: TRBD2
j_call: TRBJ2-3
v_call: TRBV19
clone_size: NA
cdr3_aa: CASLAGGTDTQYF
cdr3_nt: TGTGCCAGCCTAGCGGGAGGAACAGATACGCAGTATTTT

d_call: TRBD1
j_call: TRBJ2-2
v_call: TRBV7-8
clone_size: few
cdr3_aa: CASSLVTGDTGELFF
cdr3_nt: TGTGCCAGCAGCTTAGTAACAGGGGACACCGGGGAGCTGTTTTTT

d_call: NA
j_call: TRBJ2-7
v_call: TRBV28
clone_size: few
cdr3_aa: CASSLWGLHEQYF
cdr3_nt: TGTGCCAGCAGTTTATGGGGTCTCCACGAGCAGTACTTC

d_call: NA
j_call: TRBJ2-7
v_call: TRBV9
clone_size: many
cdr3_aa: CASSVATGPEYEQYF
cdr3_nt: TGTGCCAGCAGCGTAGCCACGGGGCCCGAATACGAGCAGTACTTC

d_call: TRBD2
j_call: TRBJ2-7
v_call: TRBV12-3/TRBV12-4
clone_size: NA
cdr3_aa: CASSPPGTSGTYEQYF
cdr3_nt: TGTGCCAGCAGCCCTCCCGGGACTAGCGGGACCTACGAGCAGTACTTC

d_call: TRBD1
j_call: TRBJ1-1
v_call: TRBV27
clone_size: few
cdr3_aa: CASSLFGTGAMNTEAFF
cdr3_nt: TGTGCCAGCAGTTTATTCGGGACAGGGGCAATGAACACTGAAGCTTTCTTT

d_call: NA
j_call: TRBJ1-2
v_call: TRBV6-5
clone_size: medium-sized
cdr3_aa: CASSRGQTNYGYTF
cdr3_nt: TGTGCCAGCAGCCGCGGACAGACTAACTATGGCTACACCTTC

d_call: NA
j_call: TRBJ2-7
v_call: TRBV18
clone_size: many
cdr3_aa: CASSPAGTKAYEQYF
cdr3_nt: TGTGCCAGCTCACCTGCCGGGACAAAAGCCTACGAGCAGTACTTC

d_call: NA
j_call: TRBJ2-1
v_call: TRBV7-2
clone_size: many
cdr3_aa: CASSPKASYNEQFF
cdr3_nt: TGTGCCAGCAGCCCAAAGGCCTCCTACAATGAGCAGTTCTTC

d_call: TRBD1
j_call: TRBJ1-1
v_call: TRBV29-1
clone_size: NA
cdr3_aa: CSAGQGTNTEAFF
cdr3_nt: TGCAGCGCTGGACAGGGGACGAACACTGAAGCTTTCTTT

d_call: NA
j_call: TRBJ1-1
v_call: TRBV5-1
clone_size: few
cdr3_aa: CASRTAMNTEAFF
cdr3_nt: TGCGCCAGTCGGACGGCCATGAACACTGAAGCTTTCTTT

d_call: NA
j_call: TRBJ1-1
v_call: TRBV10-1
clone_size: NA
cdr3_aa: CASSESNGLNTEAFF
cdr3_nt: TGCGCCAGCAGTGAGTCTAACGGCCTGAACACTGAAGCTTTCTTT

d_call: NA
j_call: TRBJ1-2
v_call: TRBV28
clone_size: NA
cdr3_aa: CASSSGYGYTF
cdr3_nt: TGTGCCAGCTCCTCCGGGTATGGCTACACCTTC

d_call: NA
j_call: TRBJ2-1
v_call: TRBV29-1
clone_size: few
cdr3_aa: CSVDYTRGGEQFF
cdr3_nt: TGCAGCGTTGATTATACCAGGGGGGGTGAGCAGTTCTTC

d_call: NA
j_call: TRBJ1-5
v_call: TRBV19
clone_size: NA
cdr3_aa: CATKIGGNQPQHF
cdr3_nt: TGTGCCACCAAAATCGGGGGAAATCAGCCCCAGCATTTT

d_call: NA
j_call: TRBJ1-1
v_call: TRBV6-1
clone_size: few
cdr3_aa: CASSSTINTEAFF
cdr3_nt: TGTGCCAGCAGCTCCACAATTAACACTGAAGCTTTCTTT

d_call: TRBD1
j_call: TRBJ1-6
v_call: TRBV20-1
clone_size: NA
cdr3_aa: CSAARGPGSYNSPLHF
cdr3_nt: TGCAGTGCTGCTAGGGGGCCTGGCTCCTATAATTCACCCCTCCACTTT

d_call: NA
j_call: TRBJ1-2
v_call: TRBV9
clone_size: few
cdr3_aa: CASSESLGSNYGYTF
cdr3_nt: TGTGCCAGCAGCGAGTCCCTTGGATCTAACTATGGCTACACCTTC

d_call: NA
j_call: TRBJ2-7
v_call: TRBV6-2/TRBV6-3
clone_size: many
cdr3_aa: CASSYSLGGEQYF
cdr3_nt: TGTGCCAGCAGTTACTCACTAGGTGGCGAGCAGTACTTC